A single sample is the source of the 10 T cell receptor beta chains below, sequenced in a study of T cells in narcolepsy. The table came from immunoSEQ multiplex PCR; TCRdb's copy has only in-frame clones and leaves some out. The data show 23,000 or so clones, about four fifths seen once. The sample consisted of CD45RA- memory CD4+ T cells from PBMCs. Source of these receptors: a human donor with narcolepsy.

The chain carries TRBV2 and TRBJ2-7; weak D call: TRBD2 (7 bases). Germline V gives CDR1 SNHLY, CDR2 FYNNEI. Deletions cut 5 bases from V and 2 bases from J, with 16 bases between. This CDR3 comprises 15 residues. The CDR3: CASSPQGGGAYEQYF. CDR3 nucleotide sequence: TGTGCCAGCAGTCCACAGGGAGGGGGGGCCTACGAGCAGTACTTC.

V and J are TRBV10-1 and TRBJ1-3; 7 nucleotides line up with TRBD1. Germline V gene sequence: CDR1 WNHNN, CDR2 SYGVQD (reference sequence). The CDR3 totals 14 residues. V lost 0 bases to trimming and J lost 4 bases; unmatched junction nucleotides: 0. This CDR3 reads CASSESGQGNTIYF. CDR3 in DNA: TGCGCCAGCAGTGAGTCGGGACAGGGAAACACCATATATTTT.

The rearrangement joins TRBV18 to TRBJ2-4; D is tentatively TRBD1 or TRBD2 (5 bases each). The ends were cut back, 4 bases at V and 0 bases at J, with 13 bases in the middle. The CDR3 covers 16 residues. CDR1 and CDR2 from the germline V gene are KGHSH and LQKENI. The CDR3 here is CASSLSGTGAKNIQYF. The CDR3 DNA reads TGTGCCAGCTCACTATCCGGGACGGGAGCCAAAAACATTCAGTACTTC.

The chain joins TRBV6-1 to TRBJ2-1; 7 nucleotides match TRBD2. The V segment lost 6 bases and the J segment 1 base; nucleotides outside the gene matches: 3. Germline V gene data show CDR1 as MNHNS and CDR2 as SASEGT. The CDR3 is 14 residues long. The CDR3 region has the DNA TGTGCCAGCAGGAAAGCGGGATCCTACAATGAGCAGTTCTTC. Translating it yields CASRKAGSYNEQFF.

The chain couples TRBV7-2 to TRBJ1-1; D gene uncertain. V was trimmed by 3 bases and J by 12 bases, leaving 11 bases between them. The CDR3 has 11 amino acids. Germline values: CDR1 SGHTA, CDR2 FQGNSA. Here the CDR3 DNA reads TGTGCCAGCAGCTTTCTTGGCGGGTCTTTCTTT. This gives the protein CASSFLGGSFF.

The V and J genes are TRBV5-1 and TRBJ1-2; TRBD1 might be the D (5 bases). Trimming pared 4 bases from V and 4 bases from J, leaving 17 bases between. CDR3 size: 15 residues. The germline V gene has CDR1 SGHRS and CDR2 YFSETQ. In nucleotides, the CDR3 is TGCGCCAGCAGCAACCCCGGCCAGGGCGGCTATGGCTACACCTTC. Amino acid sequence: CASSNPGQGGYGYTF.

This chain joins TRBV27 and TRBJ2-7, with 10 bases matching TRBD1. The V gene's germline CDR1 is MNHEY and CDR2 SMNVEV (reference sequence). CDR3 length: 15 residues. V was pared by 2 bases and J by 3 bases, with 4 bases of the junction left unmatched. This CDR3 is CASSLVRTGGYEQYF. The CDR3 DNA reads TGTGCCAGCAGTTTAGTCAGGACAGGGGGCTACGAGCAGTACTTC.

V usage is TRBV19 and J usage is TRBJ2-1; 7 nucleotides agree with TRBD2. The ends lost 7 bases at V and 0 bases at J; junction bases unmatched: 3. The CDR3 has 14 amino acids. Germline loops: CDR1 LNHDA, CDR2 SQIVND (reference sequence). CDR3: CASTRTSSYNEQFF. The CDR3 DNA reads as TGTGCCAGTACTCGGACTAGCTCCTACAATGAGCAGTTCTTC.

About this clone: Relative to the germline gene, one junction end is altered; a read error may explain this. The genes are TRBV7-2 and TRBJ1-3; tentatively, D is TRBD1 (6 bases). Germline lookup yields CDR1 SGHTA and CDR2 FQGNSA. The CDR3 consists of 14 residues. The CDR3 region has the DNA TGTGCCAGCAGCTTAGCCTTAATCTCAGGGGAGGTTTTTTTT. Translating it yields CASSLALISGEVFF.

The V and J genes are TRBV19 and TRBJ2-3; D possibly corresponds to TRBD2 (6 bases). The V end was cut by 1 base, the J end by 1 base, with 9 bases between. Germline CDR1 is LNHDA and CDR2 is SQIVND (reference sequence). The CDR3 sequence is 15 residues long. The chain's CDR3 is CASSIGGLRTDTQYF. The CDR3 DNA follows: TGTGCCAGTAGTATAGGAGGACTACGCACAGATACGCAGTATTTT.